This T cell receptor beta chain is drawn from a study of blood T cells in healthy people across ages. This clonotype has a handful of counts. The CDR3 contains 12 residues. V was pared by 4 bases and J by 4 bases, with 9 bases between. Per the germline V gene, CDR1 is DFQATT and CDR2 is SNEGSKA (reference sequence). Then a second PCR, running roughly 7 to 11 cycles, was carried out with a sample-barcoded 5' primer and a J-beta primer mix. TCRdb redid the calling of the 5' RACE reads with MiXCR, one entry per CDR3 protein. There are about 1.8 million distinct CDR3 sequences in the sample; around 50% occur only once, and 2% to 2.5% lies in the top ten.

The chain combines TRBV20-1 with TRBJ2-3, with D possibly matching TRBD2 (6 bases). This TCR came from a woman in her thirties or forties in good health. What was sequenced was blood. This chain's CDR3 is CSATGVADTQYF. In DNA form, the CDR3 reads TGCAGTGCTACGGGGGTGGCAGATACGCAGTATTTT.